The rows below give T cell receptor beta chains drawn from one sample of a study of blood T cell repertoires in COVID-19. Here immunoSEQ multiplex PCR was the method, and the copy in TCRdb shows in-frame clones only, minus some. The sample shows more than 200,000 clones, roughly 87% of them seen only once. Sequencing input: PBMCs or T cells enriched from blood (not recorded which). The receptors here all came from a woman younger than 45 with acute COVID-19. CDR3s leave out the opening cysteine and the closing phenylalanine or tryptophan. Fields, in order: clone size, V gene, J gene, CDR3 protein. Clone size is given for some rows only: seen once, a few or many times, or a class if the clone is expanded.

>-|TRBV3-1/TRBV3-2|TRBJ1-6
ASSQSIANSPLH
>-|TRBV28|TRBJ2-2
ASIRRVQGSSGELF
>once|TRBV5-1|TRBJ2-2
ASSFRGGANTGELF
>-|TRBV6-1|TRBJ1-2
ASSEGRQFSYGYT
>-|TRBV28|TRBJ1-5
ASSLTRQGPHWPQH
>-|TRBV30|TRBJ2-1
AWTSGGDNEQF
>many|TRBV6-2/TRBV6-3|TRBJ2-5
ASSWQGPQETQY
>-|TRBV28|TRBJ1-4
ASSDLLDRGEKLF
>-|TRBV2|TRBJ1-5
ASSLTGGSNQPQH
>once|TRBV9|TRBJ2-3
ASSVSGGGTDTQY
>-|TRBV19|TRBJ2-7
ASIPDRTYEQY
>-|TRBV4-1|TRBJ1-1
ASSQFRGHTEAF
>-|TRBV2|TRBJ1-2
ASSEALRTGGLSNYGYT
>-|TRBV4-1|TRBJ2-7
ASSLSYGTGYEQY
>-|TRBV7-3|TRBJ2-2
ASSSPTGGTGELF
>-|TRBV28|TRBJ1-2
ASSLFQSPNYGYT
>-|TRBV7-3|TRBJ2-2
ASSLRQGSGELF
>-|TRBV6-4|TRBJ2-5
ASSKGGGQYRLAQY
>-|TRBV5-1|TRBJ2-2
ASSLRQGEGGELF
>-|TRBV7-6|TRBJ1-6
ASSLKGGPASPLH
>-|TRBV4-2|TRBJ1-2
ASSQEAGGYGYT
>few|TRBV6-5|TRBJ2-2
ASSPVRGNTGELF
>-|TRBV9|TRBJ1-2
ASSGFEGWYGYT
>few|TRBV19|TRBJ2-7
ASSPRGIHYEQY
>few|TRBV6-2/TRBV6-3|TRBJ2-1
ASSSRSSGGYNEQF
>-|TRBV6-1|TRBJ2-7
ASSDGTSGGAGFYEQY
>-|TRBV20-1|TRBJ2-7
SASRVAGDHEQY
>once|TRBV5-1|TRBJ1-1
ASSWDSGTEAF
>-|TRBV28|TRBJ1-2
ASSFPTGPNYGYT
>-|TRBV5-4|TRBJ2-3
ASSFSGGRTDTQY
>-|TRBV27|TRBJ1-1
ASSLLLNTEAF
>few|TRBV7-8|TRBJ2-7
ASSPGLAGGPYEQY
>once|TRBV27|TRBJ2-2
ASTRLGYTGELF
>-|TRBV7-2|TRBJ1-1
ASSKGVGRDAF
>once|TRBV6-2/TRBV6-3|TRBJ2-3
ASSYNGGGLGTDTQY
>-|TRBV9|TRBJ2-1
ASSAGGSDNEQF
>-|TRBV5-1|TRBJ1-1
ASSLWGLLPDTEAF
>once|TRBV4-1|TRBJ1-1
ASSPGQQNTEAF
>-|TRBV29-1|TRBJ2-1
SARTSGLGEQF
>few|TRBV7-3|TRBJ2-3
ASSLMQGAGTDTQY
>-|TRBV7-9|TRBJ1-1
ASSPPIARAF
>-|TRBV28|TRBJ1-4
ASSFPGTGFSTNEKLF